This TCR beta chain came from a study of cytomegalovirus exposure and HLA in healthy donors. Across the whole study: There were more than 350 genotyped donors. Of these, 81% fell in the genetic ancestry cluster associated with self-reported Caucasian donors.

The study ran its PCR with 60 Vbeta and 13 Jbeta primers. Sequencing was performed with immunoSEQ multiplex PCR; in TCRdb, only in-frame clones are kept and a portion is missing. Here the sample spans 150,000 or so clones, roughly 80% being singletons. Findings and caveats of the study: The investigators catalogued 150 to 200 TCR beta chains as cytomegalovirus-associated.

Germline-derived CDR1 and CDR2 are SGHVS and FQNEAQ. The CDR3 is made up of 14 amino acids. Trimming shortened V by 1 base and J by 5 bases, and 12 bases separated the two germline ends. Worth noting for this clone: Antigen: not known.

This sequence joins TRBV7-8 and TRBJ2-7, with D perhaps matching TRBD1 (5 bases). Specimen: PBMCs. The sequence was obtained from a man aged 35 to 55 in good health and CMV-seropositive. CDR3 bases: TGTGCCAGCAGCTTAGTCCCTAGGGGAAACGAGCAGTACTTC. Translation gives CASSLVPRGNEQYF.